The clone carrying this T cell receptor beta chain has ten or more counts. The CDR3 totals 16 residues. Trimming pared 0 bases from V and 3 bases from J, leaving 16 bases between. CDR1 SGHRS and CDR2 YFSETQ come from the germline V gene. This record belongs to a study of blood T cells in healthy people across ages. A second roughly 7 to 11 cycle PCR used barcoded and J-beta primers. Each CDR3 protein gets one entry after TCRdb re-called the 5' RACE reads with MiXCR. The table includes 1.5 million to 1.9 million distinct CDR3 sequences, around 40% detected once. It was approximately 10 milliliters of peripheral blood that were drawn from each donor.

The V call is TRBV5-1, the J call TRBJ2-7; D is uncertain. This TCR was recovered from a woman aged 18 to 35 in good health. Sequenced sample: blood. In DNA, the CDR3 is TGCGCCAGCAGCTTGGCCGCGAATCCAGACCTCTACGAGCAGTACTTC. Amino acid sequence: CASSLAANPDLYEQYF.